Listed here are 27 T cell receptor beta chains from one sample, sequenced in a study of T cell repertoires in cytomegalovirus infection. For these receptors, no antigen is known. TCRdb re-derived calls from the reads in MiXCR, one entry per CDR3 protein. The sample gives approximately 120,000 distinct CDR3 sequences, about 30% of which show up once; 81% is in the top ten. Sample: CD8+ T cells from cultured PBMCs, taken from culture after CMV antigen stimulation. The source of these receptors is a human donor in good health (CMV status not recorded). Some clones in this sample may be carry-over from other donors' samples.

This clonotype was recorded at least ten times. The genes are TRBV7-6 and TRBJ1-2; weak D call: TRBD1 (6 bases). The CDR3 sequence is 15 residues long. Trimming cost V 5 bases and J 2 bases, with 15 bases left between them. CDR1 is SGHVS, CDR2 FNYEAQ, per germline. The CDR3 bases are TGTGCCAGCAGCCCTGGACAGCTCCTAAACTATGGCTACACCTTC. Translated: CASSPGQLLNYGYTF.

This clonotype was counted a few times. DNA of the CDR3: TGTGCCAGCAGCTCTAACGGGGGGCCCCTGGATGAGCAGTTCTTC. Its protein is CASSSNGGPLDEQFF. J is TRBJ2-1 and V is TRBV12-3 or TRBV12-4; tentative D call: TRBD2 (7 bases). This CDR3 comprises 15 residues. Between the trimmed V and J ends, which lost 6 bases and 8 bases, there was a span of 20 bases.

Remarks on this clonotype: This clone may be a read error of a much larger clone one base away. The V call is TRBV7-6, the J call TRBJ1-2; a weak D match, TRBD1 (6 bases). The CDR3 sequence is 13 residues long. CDR1 is SGHVS and CDR2 is FNYEAQ in the germline V gene. In DNA form, the CDR3 reads TGTCCCAGCAGCTTAGCGGGGGCGCGTGGCTACACCTTC. Encoded protein: CPSSLAGARGYTF. Full variable domain (rest looked up from reference TRBV7-6 and TRBJ1-2): GAGVSQSPRYKVTKRGQDVALRCDPISGHVSLYWYRQALGQGPEFLTYFNYEAQQDKSGLPNDRFSAERPEGSISTLTIQRTEQRDSAMYRCPSSLAGARGYTFGSGTRLTVV.

In its sample, this clonotype was seen many times. This chain uses TRBV11-2 with TRBJ2-3; D is ambiguous. V was cut by 1 base and J by 4 bases, with 12 bases left in between. CDR1 and CDR2 from the germline V gene are SGHAT and FQNNGV. The CDR3 has 15 amino acids. The CDR3 loop is CASSLVVGWADTQYF. The CDR3, as DNA: TGTGCCAGCAGCTTAGTGGTAGGGTGGGCAGATACGCAGTATTTT.

This sequence joins TRBV19 and TRBJ1-2; TRBD1 agrees at 8 bases. The junction had 6 bases not matched to a gene; V was cut back by 0 bases and J by 3 bases. This CDR3 is built from 16 residues. CDR1 and CDR2 (germline): LNHDA, SQIVND (reference sequence). The CDR3 DNA is TGTGCCAGTAGTATAGATACAGGGGGACTATACTATGGCTACACCTTC. Its protein product is CASSIDTGGLYYGYTF.

This clonotype has just a few counts. The J gene is TRBJ2-3, the V gene TRBV5-4, with 7 positions matching TRBD1. The V and J ends lost 0 bases and 3 bases, in that order; junction bases with no gene match: 7. This CDR3 is built from 16 residues. Germline V gene lookup returns CDR1 SGHNT and CDR2 YYREEE (reference sequence). This CDR3 reads CASSLGGSQGTDTQYF. The CDR3 nucleotides are TGTGCCAGCAGCTTGGGGGGCTCACAGGGGACAGATACGCAGTATTTT.

A few counts support this clonotype. The chain carries TRBV6-6 and TRBJ2-2; TRBD1 agrees at 10 bases. The CDR3 runs to 17 residues. CDR1 MNHNY and CDR2 SVGAGI come from the germline V gene (reference sequence). V shed 6 bases, J shed 3 bases, and the junction held 10 bases outside the gene matches. The CDR3 DNA sequence: TGTGCCAGCAGCAAGACAGGGGGCGTGGGGTACACCGGGGAGCTGTTTTTT. It yields the protein CASSKTGGVGYTGELFF.

The rearrangement links TRBV12-3 or TRBV12-4 to TRBJ2-3; D is uncertain. The CDR3 is made up of 12 amino acids. V gave up 3 bases and J gave up 6 bases, with 7 bases separating them. The CDR3, as DNA: TGTGCCAGCAGTTTTGCACCGGATACGCAGTATTTT. This sequence encodes CASSFAPDTQYF.

This clonotype was counted at least ten times. This chain uses TRBV12-3 or TRBV12-4 with TRBJ2-3; no clear D. This CDR3 has 13 amino acids. V lost 1 base and J lost 2, with 4 bases in between. In DNA form, the CDR3 reads TGTGCCAGCAGTTTAGTACTCACAGATACGCAGTATTTT. It yields the protein CASSLVLTDTQYF.

The J gene is TRBJ2-3, the V gene TRBV4-1; a possible D gene is TRBD2 (6 bases). Per germline, CDR1 MGHRA and CDR2 YSYEKL. The V and J ends lost 3 bases and 1 base respectively, with 8 bases between them. The CDR3 runs 14 residues. CDR3: CASSHASGTDTQYF. CDR3 DNA: TGCGCCAGCAGCCACGCTAGCGGCACAGATACGCAGTATTTT.

This clonotype has at least ten counts. This sequence joins TRBV7-2 and TRBJ2-7, with 7 nucleotides matching TRBD2. CDR3 length: 14 amino acids. The germline gives CDR1 SGHTA, CDR2 FQGNSA. Trimming at V came to 1 base and at J to 6 bases, leaving 6 bases not matched to a gene. The CDR3 DNA is TGTGCCAGCAGCTTAGTTCTAGCGGCGGGCGAGCAGTACTTC. It specifies CASSLVLAAGEQYF.

The chain employs TRBV7-9 and TRBJ1-1; 7 bases are shared with TRBD1. The CDR3 loop spans 14 amino acids. Germline CDR1 and CDR2: SEHNR and FQNEAQ (reference sequence). J lost 0 bases, V lost 5 bases, and 3 bases had no gene match. Here the CDR3 reads CASSKQGMNTEAFF. The DNA for the CDR3 is TGTGCCAGCAGCAAACAGGGGATGAACACTGAAGCTTTCTTT.

This clonotype was recorded at least ten times. The V gene is TRBV7-2, the J gene TRBJ1-1; TRBD1 is a possible D gene (5 bases). Trimming pared 10 bases from V and 1 base from J, leaving 13 bases between. Germline V lookup: CDR1 SGHTA, CDR2 FQGNSA. This CDR3 is 13 amino acids long. The CDR3 nucleotides read TGTGCCACCGTGGGGCGTTCGAACACTGAAGCTTTCTTT. This gives the protein CATVGRSNTEAFF.

This chain links TRBV15 with TRBJ1-5; 7 nucleotides match TRBD1. J gave up 8 bases and V 0 bases, and 10 bases lay outside the gene matches. Germline CDR1 LNHNV, CDR2 YYDKDF (reference sequence). The CDR3 spans 16 residues. Here the CDR3 reads CATSRDPGDSGEPQHF. CDR3 sequence (DNA): TGTGCCACCAGCAGAGATCCTGGGGACAGTGGCGAGCCCCAGCATTTT.

This rearrangement joins TRBV7-6 to TRBJ2-1; D gene uncertain. In germline, CDR1 is SGHVS, CDR2 FNYEAQ. The V end was cut by 0 bases, the J end by 6 bases, with 6 bases between. This CDR3 has 13 residues. CDR3 sequence reads: CASSLATVNEQFF. CDR3 nucleotide sequence: TGTGCCAGCAGCTTAGCTACGGTCAATGAGCAGTTCTTC.

This clonotype appeared a few times. The rearrangement joins TRBV5-4 to TRBJ2-1; D is undetermined. The CDR3 covers 11 residues. Germline lookup yields CDR1 SGHNT and CDR2 YYREEE (reference sequence). With 0 bases removed from V and 7 bases from J, the gap between germline ends came to 2 bases. The CDR3, as DNA: TGTGCCAGCAGCTTGGCTAATGAGCAGTTCTTC. This codes for CASSLANEQFF.

This chain joins TRBV27 and TRBJ2-7; D perhaps matches TRBD2 (5 bases). Germline V gene data show CDR1 as MNHEY and CDR2 as SMNVEV (reference sequence). This CDR3 contains 14 residues. V was shortened by 6 bases and J by 3 bases, with 15 bases between the two germline ends. CDR3 sequence reads: CASRPSGYLYEQYF. The CDR3 bases are TGTGCCAGCAGACCCTCGGGGTACCTCTACGAGCAGTACTTC.

The chain has TRBV15 and TRBJ1-2; tentatively, D is TRBD1 (5 bases). CDR3 length: 15 amino acids. The V end was cut by 5 bases, the J end by 8 bases, with 21 bases between. Germline V CDR1 and CDR2: LNHNV, YYDKDF (reference sequence). DNA for the CDR3: TGTGCCACCAGCCCCTCGGGACGGAGCCCCTGGGGCTACACCTTC. Encoded protein: CATSPSGRSPWGYTF.

The V and J genes are TRBV20-1 and TRBJ1-4; D gene unclear. The germline V gene encodes CDR1 DFQATT and CDR2 SNEGSKA (reference sequence). V was trimmed by 3 bases and J by 7 bases, leaving 12 bases between them. The CDR3 extends over 13 amino acids. In nucleotides, the CDR3 is TGCAGTGCTAGTGCGGAATGGGGTGAAAAACTGTTTTTT. The encoded protein is CSASAEWGEKLFF.

This clonotype was found many times. The J gene is TRBJ2-3, the V gene TRBV14, with 12 bases lining up with TRBD2. The J segment lost 6 bases and the V segment lost 1 base, leaving 5 bases of the junction unmatched. The CDR3 totals 16 residues. Germline CDR1 and CDR2: SGHDN and FVKESK. The CDR3 loop is CASSQVGLAGLDTQYF. CDR3 bases: TGTGCCAGCAGCCAAGTTGGACTAGCGGGGTTGGATACGCAGTATTTT.

This clonotype was observed a few times. The chain has TRBV11-2 and TRBJ2-3, with D maybe TRBD2 (5 bases). CDR3 length: 15 amino acids. CDR1 SGHAT and CDR2 FQNNGV come from the germline V gene. Trimming removed 8 bases at V and 0 bases at J, with 15 bases between. The CDR3, as DNA: TGTGCCAGCCTCGCGGGCCAATATAGCACAGATACGCAGTATTTT. Translated: CASLAGQYSTDTQYF.

The CDR3 DNA reads as TGCAGTGCTTCCCAACGTCCTACGGGACAGTACTACGAGCAGTACTTC. It specifies CSASQRPTGQYYEQYF. V and J are TRBV20-1 and TRBJ2-7, with 7 nucleotides matching TRBD1. CDR1 DFQATT and CDR2 SNEGSKA come from the germline V gene (reference sequence). The CDR3 sequence is 16 residues long. The V segment lost 5 bases and the J segment 3 bases; nucleotides outside the gene matches: 16.

This chain links TRBV7-3 with TRBJ2-6; 12 nucleotides match TRBD2. The CDR3 has 17 residues. The V gene's germline CDR1 is SGHTA and CDR2 FQGTGA. V was pared by 2 bases and J by 1 base, with 0 bases of the junction left unmatched. DNA of the CDR3: TGTGCCAGCAGCTTAGGACTAGCGGGGTCTGGGGCCAACGTCCTGACTTTC. Translation gives CASSLGLAGSGANVLTF. The complete variable domain, with remaining parts taken from reference TRBV7-3 and TRBJ2-6, reads GAGVSQTPSNKVTEKGKYVELRCDPISGHTALYWYRQSLGQGPEFLIYFQGTGAADDSGLPNDRFFAVRPEGSVSTLKIQRTERGDSAVYLCASSLGLAGSGANVLTFGAGSRLTVL.

This clonotype was picked up many times. The V gene is TRBV27, the J gene TRBJ2-7; D may be TRBD2 (6 bases). From germline, CDR1 is MNHEY and CDR2 SMNVEV (reference sequence). V lost 5 bases to trimming and J lost 5 bases, with 16 bases between them. CDR3 length: 14 residues. The CDR3 loop reads CASSQFAEGHEQYF. The CDR3 coding sequence is TGTGCCAGCAGTCAATTCGCGGAGGGCCACGAGCAGTACTTC.

The chain has TRBV27 and TRBJ2-2; a weak D match, TRBD2 (7 bases). In germline, CDR1 is MNHEY, CDR2 SMNVEV (reference sequence). The V gene lost 6 bases and the J gene lost 3 bases, with 11 bases spanning the gap. This CDR3 is 14 amino acids long. The chain's CDR3 is CASRAGAYTGELFF. For the CDR3, the DNA is TGTGCCAGCAGGGCGGGGGCGTACACCGGGGAGCTGTTTTTT.

This clonotype was observed many times. The V gene is TRBV12-3 or TRBV12-4, the J gene TRBJ2-2; TRBD2 matches at 9 bases. J was trimmed by 0 bases and V by 5 bases; bases with no gene match: 13. CDR3 length: 19 residues. CDR3 loop: CASSLRLGLAVANTGELFF. The CDR3 region has the DNA TGTGCCAGCAGTCTGCGCCTGGGACTAGCTGTCGCGAACACCGGGGAGCTGTTTTTT.

CDR3 DNA: TGTGCCAGCAGCCCCCGACAGGGATCCTACGAGCAGTACTTC. Protein: CASSPRQGSYEQYF. The V gene is TRBV7-8, the J gene TRBJ2-7; 7 nucleotides match TRBD1. The germline gives CDR1 SGHVS, CDR2 FQNEAQ. The CDR3 is made up of 14 amino acids. Germline trimming cut 5 bases from V and 1 base from J; bases unmatched to any gene: 5.